This entry lists 16 T cell receptor beta chains sequenced from one sample in a study of early T cells in non-severe SARS-CoV-2 infection (dated by TCRdb to the early 2020s). Receptor amplification or capture employed 5' RACE. Sequencing relied on a NextSeq 500. TCRdb handled the public reads itself, with Q25 trimming in fastp and clone calling in MiXCR, and kept productive beta chains. Every entry covers one CDR3 protein and lists the most common genes and DNA from its rows. In all, the sample holds 30,000 to 40,000 distinct CDR3 sequences, and under 5% of those were seen once. 16% of the sample lies in the top ten. The sequencing sample was made of whole blood. These receptors came from an adult who was a healthcare worker with PCR-confirmed SARS-CoV-2 infection or an uninfected control (not recorded which).

In this sample, this clonotype turned up many times. The J gene is TRBJ2-5, the V gene TRBV20-1; 7 positions match TRBD1. Germline V gene sequence: CDR1 DFQATT, CDR2 SNEGSKA (reference sequence). The V and J ends lost 6 bases and 2 bases, in that order; junction bases with no gene match: 6. CDR3 size: 13 residues. CDR3 region: CSAIGTEQETQYF. CDR3 coding DNA: TGCAGTGCGATCGGGACAGAGCAAGAGACCCAGTACTTC.

In its sample, this clonotype was seen many times. This sequence joins TRBV18 and TRBJ1-5; D is ambiguous. With 2 bases removed from V and 5 bases from J, the gap between germline ends came to 7 bases. Germline assignment: CDR1 KGHSH and CDR2 LQKENI. This CDR3 is built from 13 residues. CDR3 sequence (DNA): TGTGCCAGCTCACCATCCGGGGATCAGCCCCAGCATTTT. This gives the protein CASSPSGDQPQHF.

The gene calls are TRBV6-5 and TRBJ2-2; TRBD1 matches 8 bases. V was clipped by 6 bases and J by 4 bases; unmatched bases: 7. CDR3 length equals 15 residues. Germline V lookup: CDR1 MNHEY, CDR2 SVGAGI. The CDR3 spells CASRTGGRRTGELFF. CDR3 in DNA: TGTGCCAGCAGAACAGGGGGTCGGCGCACCGGGGAGCTGTTTTTT.

This clonotype was recorded many times. The V call is TRBV11-2, the J call TRBJ2-1; 9 bases are a match to TRBD1. The CDR3 has 16 residues. Germline CDR1 and CDR2: SGHAT and FQNNGV. V was clipped by 3 bases and J by 3 bases; unmatched bases: 6. CDR3 region: CASSLGDRAIYNEQFF. The DNA of the CDR3 is TGTGCCAGCAGCTTGGGGGACAGGGCTATCTACAATGAGCAGTTCTTC. The whole variable domain, remainder taken from reference TRBV11-2 and TRBJ2-1, is EAGVAQSPRYKIIEKRQSVAFWCNPISGHATLYWYQQILGQGPKLLIQFQNNGVVDDSQLPKDRFSAERLKGVDSTLKIQPAKLEDSAVYLCASSLGDRAIYNEQFFGPGTRLTVL.

J is TRBJ2-7 and V is TRBV15; 7 bases agree with TRBD1. The junction had 2 bases not matched to a gene; V was cut back by 4 bases and J by 2 bases. In germline, CDR1 is LNHNV, CDR2 YYDKDF (reference sequence). This CDR3 spans 13 amino acids. The CDR3, as DNA: TGTGCCACCAGCACAGGACAGGCCTACGAGCAGTACTTC. Translated, it gives CATSTGQAYEQYF. Combining the CDR3 with reference TRBV15 and TRBJ2-7 gives the whole variable domain DAMVIQNPRYQVTQFGKPVTLSCSQTLNHNVMYWYQQKSSQAPKLLFHYYDKDFNNEADTPDNFQSRRPNTSFCFLDIRSPGLGDTAMYLCATSTGQAYEQYFGPGTRLTVT.

This clonotype was seen at least ten times. This chain links TRBV5-1 with TRBJ2-5; 8 bases are a match to TRBD2. The CDR3 is 16 residues long. V was pared by 4 bases and J by 5 bases, with 13 bases of the junction left unmatched. Germline CDR1 and CDR2: SGHRS and YFSETQ. The DNA for the CDR3 is TGCGCCAGCAGCCTTCAAGGCGGGGGGTGGCCGGAGACCCAGTACTTC. Translated, it gives CASSLQGGGWPETQYF.

This clonotype was observed a handful of times. The chain uses TRBV6-6 and TRBJ1-1, with D possibly matching TRBD1 (5 bases). Germline V gives CDR1 MNHNY, CDR2 SVGAGI (reference sequence). The V and J ends lost 7 bases and 0 bases respectively, with 12 bases between them. The CDR3 has 14 residues. CDR3 DNA sequence: TGTGCCAGCAACCTAGGGACCTTGAACACTGAAGCTTTCTTT. It encodes CASNLGTLNTEAFF.

Comment on this clonotype: A much larger clone lies a single base off, so this may be a read error. The rearrangement links TRBV5-1 to TRBJ2-5; 7 bases fit TRBD1. CDR1 SGHRS and CDR2 YFSETQ come from the germline V gene. Trimming removed 9 bases from V and 0 bases from J; junction bases left unmatched: 11. The CDR3 is made up of 15 amino acids. This chain's CDR3 is CANRPGQKYQETQYF. CDR3 sequence (DNA): TGCGCCAACAGACCGGGACAGAAGTACCAAGAGACCCAGTACTTC. The full variable domain, rest sourced from reference TRBV5-1 and TRBJ2-5, is KAGVTQTPRYLIKTRGQQVTLSCSPISGHRSVSWYQQTPGQGLQFLFEYFSETQRNKGNFPGRFSGRQFSNSRSEMNVSTLELGDSALYLCANRPGQKYQETQYFGPGTRLLVL.

The sample holds many counts of this clonotype. This chain joins TRBV7-3 and TRBJ1-4; D gene ambiguous. Trimming left V 4 bases short and J 8 bases short, with 17 bases between. The CDR3 is made up of 15 amino acids. Per the germline V gene, CDR1 is SGHTA and CDR2 is FQGTGA. CDR3 region: CASSSPKGRREKLFF. The CDR3 nucleotides read TGTGCCAGCAGCTCCCCGAAAGGTCGGCGAGAAAAACTGTTTTTT.

This clonotype was detected many times. V and J are TRBV19 and TRBJ1-5; D is possibly TRBD1 (5 bases). CDR3 length: 15 amino acids. Germline CDR1 is LNHDA and CDR2 is SQIVND (reference sequence). Trimming stripped 10 bases from V and 3 bases from J, with 19 bases between. The DNA for the CDR3 is TGTGCCACTACCTCGGGACGGTCCTACAATCAGCCCCAGCATTTT. It codes for CATTSGRSYNQPQHF.

This clonotype was counted once. The junction and the germline gene differ at one end; a read error may be behind it. This rearrangement joins TRBV5-1 to TRBJ1-3; D uncertain. Germline assignment: CDR1 SGHRS and CDR2 YFSETQ. This CDR3 spans 15 amino acids. Here the CDR3 reads CASRPDRYSGNTINF. CDR3 DNA sequence: TGCGCCAGCAGACCGGACCGATACTCTGGAAACACCATAAATTTT.

This clonotype was seen at least ten times. The chain recombines TRBV3-1 with TRBJ2-7, with TRBD1 as a possible D gene (6 bases). The CDR3 contains 16 residues. Germline V gene sequence: CDR1 LGHDT, CDR2 YNNKEL (reference sequence). Trimming left V 4 bases short and J 6 bases short, with 22 bases between. The CDR3 coding sequence is TGTGCCAGCAGCCCGACCCGGACAGTACCTACAGGCGAGCAGTACTTC. Protein product: CASSPTRTVPTGEQYF.

The chain links TRBV7-3 to TRBJ1-1; D might be TRBD1 (6 bases). V lost 2 bases to trimming and J lost 2 bases, with 9 bases between them. In germline, CDR1 is SGHTA, CDR2 FQGTGA. This CDR3 has 14 residues. CDR3 region: CASSLSGVNTEAFF. In nucleotides, the CDR3 is TGTGCCAGCAGCTTATCAGGGGTTAACACTGAAGCTTTCTTT.

In its sample, this clonotype was seen many times. The gene calls are TRBV12-3 or TRBV12-4 and TRBJ2-3, with 11 bases fitting TRBD2. This CDR3 is 16 amino acids long. V lost 6 bases to trimming and J lost 8 bases; unmatched junction nucleotides: 13. In nucleotides, the CDR3 is TGTGCCAGCAGGCCTCTTCCGGGACTAGCGGACTTTACGCAGTATTTT. Amino acids: CASRPLPGLADFTQYF.

This clonotype was detected ten times or more. The gene calls are TRBV19 and TRBJ1-5; the match to TRBD1 covers 12 bases. Germline V gene sequence: CDR1 LNHDA, CDR2 SQIVND (reference sequence). V shed 7 bases and J 6 bases; nucleotides not matched to a gene: 4. The CDR3 extends over 14 amino acids. CDR3 loop: CASTGTGGRQPQHF. The DNA of the CDR3 is TGTGCCAGTACCGGGACAGGGGGCCGTCAGCCCCAGCATTTT.

This clonotype was counted many times. The genes are TRBV9 and TRBJ1-6; no reliable D call. CDR1 is SGDLS and CDR2 is YYNGEE in the germline V gene. The V end was cut by 4 bases, the J end by 7 bases, with 12 bases between. The CDR3 spans 14 residues. CDR3 loop: CASSPRRMNSPLHF. DNA of the CDR3: TGTGCCAGCAGCCCCCGCAGGATGAATTCACCCCTCCACTTT.